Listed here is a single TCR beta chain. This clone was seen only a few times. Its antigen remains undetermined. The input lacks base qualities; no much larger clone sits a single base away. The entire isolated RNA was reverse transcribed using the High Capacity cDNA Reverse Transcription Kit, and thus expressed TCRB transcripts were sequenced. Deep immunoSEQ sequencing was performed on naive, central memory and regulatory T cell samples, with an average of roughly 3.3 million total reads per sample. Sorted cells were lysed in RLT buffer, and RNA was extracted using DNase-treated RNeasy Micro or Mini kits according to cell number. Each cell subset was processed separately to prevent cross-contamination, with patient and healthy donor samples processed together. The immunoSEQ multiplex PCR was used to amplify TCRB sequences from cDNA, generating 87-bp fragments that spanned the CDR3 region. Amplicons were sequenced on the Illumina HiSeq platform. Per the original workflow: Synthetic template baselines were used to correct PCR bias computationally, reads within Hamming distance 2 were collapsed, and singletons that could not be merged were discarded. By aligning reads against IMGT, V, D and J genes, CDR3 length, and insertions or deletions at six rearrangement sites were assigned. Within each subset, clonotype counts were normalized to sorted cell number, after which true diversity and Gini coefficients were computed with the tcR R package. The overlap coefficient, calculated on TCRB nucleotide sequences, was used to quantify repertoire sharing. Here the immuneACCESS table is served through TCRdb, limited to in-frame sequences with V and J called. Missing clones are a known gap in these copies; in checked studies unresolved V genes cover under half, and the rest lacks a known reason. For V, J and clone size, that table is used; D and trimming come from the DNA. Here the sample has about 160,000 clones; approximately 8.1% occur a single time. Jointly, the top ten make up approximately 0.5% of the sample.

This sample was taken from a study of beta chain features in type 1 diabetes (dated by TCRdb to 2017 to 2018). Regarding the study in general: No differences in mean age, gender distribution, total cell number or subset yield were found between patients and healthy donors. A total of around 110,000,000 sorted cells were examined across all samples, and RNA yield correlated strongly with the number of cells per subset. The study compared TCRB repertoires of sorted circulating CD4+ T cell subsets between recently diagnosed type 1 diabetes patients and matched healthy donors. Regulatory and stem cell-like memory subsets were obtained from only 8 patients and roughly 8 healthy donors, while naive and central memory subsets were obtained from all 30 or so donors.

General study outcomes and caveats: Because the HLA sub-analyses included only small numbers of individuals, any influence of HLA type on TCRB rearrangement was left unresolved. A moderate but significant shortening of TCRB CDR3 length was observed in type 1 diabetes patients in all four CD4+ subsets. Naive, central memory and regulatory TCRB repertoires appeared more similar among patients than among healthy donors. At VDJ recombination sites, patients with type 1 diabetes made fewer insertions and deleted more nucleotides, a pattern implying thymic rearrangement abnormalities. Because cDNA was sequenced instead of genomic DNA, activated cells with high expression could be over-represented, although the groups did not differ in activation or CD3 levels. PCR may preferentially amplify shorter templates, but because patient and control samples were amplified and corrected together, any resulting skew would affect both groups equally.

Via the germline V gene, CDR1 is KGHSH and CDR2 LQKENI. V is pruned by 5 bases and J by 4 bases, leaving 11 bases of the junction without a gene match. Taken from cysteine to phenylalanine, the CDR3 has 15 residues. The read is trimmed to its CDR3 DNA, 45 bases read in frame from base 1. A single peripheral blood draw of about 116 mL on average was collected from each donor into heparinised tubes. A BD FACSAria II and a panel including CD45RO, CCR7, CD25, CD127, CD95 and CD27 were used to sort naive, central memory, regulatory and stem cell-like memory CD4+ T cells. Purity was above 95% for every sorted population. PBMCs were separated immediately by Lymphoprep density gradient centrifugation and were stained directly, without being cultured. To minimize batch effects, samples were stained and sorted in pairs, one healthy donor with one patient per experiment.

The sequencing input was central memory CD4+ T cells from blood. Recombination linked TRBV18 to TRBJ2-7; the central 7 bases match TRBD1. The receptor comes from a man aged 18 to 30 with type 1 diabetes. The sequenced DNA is TGTGCCAGCTCAGAGGGGGACAGATTTTTATACGAGCAGTACTTC. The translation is CASSEGDRFLYEQYF. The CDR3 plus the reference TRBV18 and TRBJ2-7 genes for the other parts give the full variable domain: NAGVMQNPRHLVRRRGQEARLRCSPMKGHSHVYWYRQLPEEGLKFMVYLQKENIIDESGMPKERFSAEFPKEGPSILRIQQVVRGDSAAYFCASSEGDRFLYEQYFGPGTRLTVT.